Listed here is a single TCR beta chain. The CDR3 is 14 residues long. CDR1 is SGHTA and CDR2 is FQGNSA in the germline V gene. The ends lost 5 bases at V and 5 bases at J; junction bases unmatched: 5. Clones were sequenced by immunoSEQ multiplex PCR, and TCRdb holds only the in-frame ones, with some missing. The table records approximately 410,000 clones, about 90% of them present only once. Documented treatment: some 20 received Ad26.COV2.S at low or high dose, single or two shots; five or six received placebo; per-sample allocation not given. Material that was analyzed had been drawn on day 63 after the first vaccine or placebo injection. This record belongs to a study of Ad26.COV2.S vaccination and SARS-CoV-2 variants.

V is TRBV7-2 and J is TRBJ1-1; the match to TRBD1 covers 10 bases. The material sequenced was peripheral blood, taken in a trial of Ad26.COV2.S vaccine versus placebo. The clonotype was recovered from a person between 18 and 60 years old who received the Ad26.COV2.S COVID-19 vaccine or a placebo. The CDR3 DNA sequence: TGTGCCAGCAGCCAAGACAGGGGGCGGACTGAAGCTTTCTTT. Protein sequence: CASSQDRGRTEAFF.